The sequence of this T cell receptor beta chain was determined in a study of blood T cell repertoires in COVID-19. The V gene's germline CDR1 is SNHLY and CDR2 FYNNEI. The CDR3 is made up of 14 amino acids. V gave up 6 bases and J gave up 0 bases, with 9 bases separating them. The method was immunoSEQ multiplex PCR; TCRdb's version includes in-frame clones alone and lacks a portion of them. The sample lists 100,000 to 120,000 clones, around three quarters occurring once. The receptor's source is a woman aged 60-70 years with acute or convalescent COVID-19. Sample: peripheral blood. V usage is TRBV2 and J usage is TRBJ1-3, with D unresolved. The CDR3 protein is CASRIGGSGNTIYF. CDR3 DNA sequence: TGTGCCAGCAGGATAGGAGGCTCTGGAAACACCATATATTTT.